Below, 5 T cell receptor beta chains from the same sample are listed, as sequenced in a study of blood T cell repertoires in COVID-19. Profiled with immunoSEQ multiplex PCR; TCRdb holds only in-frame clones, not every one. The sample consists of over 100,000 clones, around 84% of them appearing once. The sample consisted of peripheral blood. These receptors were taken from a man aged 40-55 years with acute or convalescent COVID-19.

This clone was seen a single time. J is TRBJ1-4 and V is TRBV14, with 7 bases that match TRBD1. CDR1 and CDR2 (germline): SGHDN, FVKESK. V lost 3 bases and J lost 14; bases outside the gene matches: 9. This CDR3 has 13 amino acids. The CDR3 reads CASSQTRQGGLFF. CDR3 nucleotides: TGTGCCAGCAGCCAGACCAGACAGGGTGGGCTGTTTTTT.

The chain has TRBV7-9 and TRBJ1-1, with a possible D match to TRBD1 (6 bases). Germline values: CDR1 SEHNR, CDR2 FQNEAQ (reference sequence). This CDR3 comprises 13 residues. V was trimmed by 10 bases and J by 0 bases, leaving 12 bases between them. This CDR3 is CAITTGMNTEAFF. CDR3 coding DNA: TGTGCCATTACGACAGGTATGAACACTGAAGCTTTCTTT.

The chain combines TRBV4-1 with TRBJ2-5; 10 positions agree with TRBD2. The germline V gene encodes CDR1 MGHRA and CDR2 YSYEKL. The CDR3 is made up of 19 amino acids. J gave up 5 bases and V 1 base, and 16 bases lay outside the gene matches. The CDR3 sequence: CASSQVASGRHPEEETQYF. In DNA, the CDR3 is TGCGCCAGCAGCCAAGTGGCTAGCGGGAGACACCCAGAAGAGGAGACCCAGTACTTC.

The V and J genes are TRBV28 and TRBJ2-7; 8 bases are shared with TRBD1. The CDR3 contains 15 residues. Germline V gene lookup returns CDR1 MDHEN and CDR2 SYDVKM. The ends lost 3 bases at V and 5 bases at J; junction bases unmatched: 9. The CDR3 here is CASSLSGTGLHEQYF. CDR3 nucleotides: TGTGCCAGCAGTTTGTCCGGGACAGGTCTCCACGAGCAGTACTTC.

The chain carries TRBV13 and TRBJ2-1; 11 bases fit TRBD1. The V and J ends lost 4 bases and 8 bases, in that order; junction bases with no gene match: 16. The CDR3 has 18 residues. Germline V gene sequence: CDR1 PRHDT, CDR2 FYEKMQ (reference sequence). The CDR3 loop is CASSSLYPRTGGRYEQFF. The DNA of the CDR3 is TGTGCCAGCAGCTCGCTATATCCTAGGACAGGGGGCCGGTATGAGCAGTTCTTC.